This TCR beta chain was identified during a study of blood T cell repertoires in COVID-19 (TCRdb year 2020). A note on the overall study: The collaborator samples originated in the United States, Italy and Spain and spanned the acute and convalescent phases of COVID-19. The prospective study material was composed of cDNA or gDNA derived from T cells, B-cell-depleted T cells, or PBMCs. The dataset comprised deeply sampled blood TCRbeta repertoires from subjects exposed to, actively infected with, or recovered from COVID-19. The repertoires were released in a freely available public database meant as a resource for research on the immune response to SARS-CoV-2. The samples were drawn from two sources: the first 160 participants of the ongoing ImmuneRACE study, and about 1,300 subjects contributed by 6 global collaborators. Nearly every sample came with metadata listing a de-identified subject ID, COVID-19 status, age in years and sex. Where HLA class I and class II types were available, the types were taken from metadata supplied by the sample provider, not from assay-based typing. On the study overall, not on this receptor specifically: How much clinical and demographic metadata was included differed by source and by participant, and the metadata was provided uncurated.

Participants in the prospective study were enrolled through a virtual design, were aged about 18 to 90 years, and lived in about two dozen United States geographic areas. To assign participants to cohorts, the prospective study relied on clinical history that participants themselves reported in a screening survey and a study questionnaire. Exposed participants had been in contact, within 2 weeks of entering the study, with a person who had a PCR-confirmed or clinician-diagnosed case of COVID-19. Mobile phlebotomists in the prospective study collected whole blood, serum and a nasopharyngeal or oropharyngeal swab from every participant. Additional blood draws and questionnaires over a roughly two-month period could optionally be provided by prospective study participants. Blood samples from the prospective study were shipped frozen or at room temperature prior to DNA extraction. Of note for this clone: Its antigen remains undetermined. No much larger clone exists at a distance of one base, and base qualities are not known.

The immunoSEQ Assay, a bias-controlled multiplex PCR, was used to amplify TCRbeta CDR3 regions from genomic DNA. Per the original workflow: Within the assay, amplification of reference gene primers was used to estimate how many nucleated cells each sample contained. To quantify the absolute abundance of each unique TCRbeta CDR3 rearrangement, sequence reads were collapsed and filtered. For each sample, productive Simpson clonality was calculated by taking the square root of Simpson's diversity index across productive rearrangements. TCRdb took this table from immuneACCESS and kept in-frame rearrangements with V and J called. Such tables lack part of the clones; where checked against another copy, unresolved V genes explain under half of the gap, and the rest is unexplained. V, J and clone size derive from that table, while D and trimming were established from the DNA sequence. The sample table contains 360,000 or so clones; only one count was recorded for about nine tenths of them. The ten most abundant clones make up just over 1% of the sample.

The germline V gene sets CDR1 to MDHEN and CDR2 to SYDVKM. V trim: 2 bases; J trim: 7 bases; unmatched bases: 5. Including the terminal cysteine and phenylalanine, the CDR3 comprises 14 residues. Only the CDR3 portion is preserved as DNA: 42 bases, with reading frame beginning at the first base. This chain joins TRBV28 to TRBJ2-7; TRBD2 agrees with 10 junctional bases. Sequencing used PBMCs or T cells enriched from blood (not recorded which). This sequence originates from a woman in her 30s who had been exposed to COVID-19. The CDR3 corresponds to CASSLAELAGEQYF. The nucleotide sequence is TGTGCCAGCAGTTTAGCGGAACTAGCGGGGGAGCAGTACTTC.